The 24 T cell receptor beta chains listed next were all sequenced from one sample in a study of OX40 agonist ivuxolimab in advanced cancers. The protocol was immunoSEQ multiplex PCR, while the TCRdb copy is restricted to in-frame clones and leaves out a portion. The sample has some 60,000 clones; roughly nine tenths are singletons. The sequenced sample was CD4+ or CD8+ T cells sorted from blood, obtained in a trial of the OX40 agonist ivuxolimab. The receptors originated from an adult with an advanced solid tumor such as melanoma, head and neck, liver or kidney cancer.

As concerns this clone: This same CDR3 is encoded by further DNA sequences in the sample. This chain joins TRBV12-5 and TRBJ2-3, with D perhaps given as TRBD1 or TRBD2 (5 bases each). V was cut by 1 base and J by 3 bases, with 5 bases left in between. This CDR3 is built from 13 residues. The germline gives CDR1 LGHNT, CDR2 FRNRAP. DNA of the CDR3: TGTGCTAGTGGTTTGGGGGGGACAGATACGCAGTATTTT. It specifies CASGLGGTDTQYF.

DNA of the CDR3: TGTGCCAGCAATGGCAGTCCGGGTGAGCAGTTCTTC. It translates to CASNGSPGEQFF. The chain combines TRBV7-6 with TRBJ2-1; no definite D call. The CDR3 is 12 amino acids. CDR1 and CDR2 from the germline V gene are SGHVS and FNYEAQ. V lost 7 bases, J lost 9 bases, and 13 bases lay in between.

CDR3 protein: CASSPRTERSTDTQYF. The CDR3 DNA reads as TGTGCCAGCAGCCCACGGACGGAAAGGTCAACAGATACGCAGTATTTT. The gene calls are TRBV9 and TRBJ2-3; D is undetermined. Germline CDR1 and CDR2: SGDLS and YYNGEE. The CDR3 is 16 residues long. V lost 4 bases to trimming and J lost 3 bases, with 18 bases between them.

V and J are TRBV28 and TRBJ2-1, with a weak D call TRBD1 (7 bases). Per germline, CDR1 MDHEN and CDR2 SYDVKM. V gave up 6 bases and J gave up 0 bases, with 12 bases separating them. The CDR3 spans 15 residues. CDR3 sequence reads: CASRGGQSSYNEQFF. CDR3 in DNA: TGTGCCAGCAGGGGGGGACAGAGCTCCTACAATGAGCAGTTCTTC. Full variable domain (rest looked up from reference TRBV28 and TRBJ2-1): DVKVTQSSRYLVKRTGEKVFLECVQDMDHENMFWYRQDPGLGLRLIYFSYDVKMKEKGDIPEGYSVSREKKERFSLILESASTNQTSMYLCASRGGQSSYNEQFFGPGTRLTVL.

The rearrangement uses TRBV13 and TRBJ1-2; maybe TRBD1 (5 bases). CDR1 PRHDT and CDR2 FYEKMQ come from the germline V gene (reference sequence). Trimming pared 9 bases from V and 4 bases from J, leaving 21 bases between. The CDR3 loop spans 15 amino acids. The CDR3 nucleotides read TGTGCCAGTTCGAACCCCAGGGATTACCGCTATGGCTACACCTTC. Its translation is CASSNPRDYRYGYTF. The full variable domain, its missing parts supplied by reference TRBV13 and TRBJ1-2, is AAGVIQSPRHLIKEKRETATLKCYPIPRHDTVYWYQQGPGQDPQFLISFYEKMQSDKGSIPDRFSAQQFSDYHSELNMSSLELGDSALYFCASSNPRDYRYGYTFGSGTRLTVV.

This clone was seen just once. The chain employs TRBV11-1 and TRBJ2-3, with D perhaps TRBD1 or TRBD2 (5 bases each). The V gene lost 5 bases and the J gene lost 3 bases, with 15 bases spanning the gap. This CDR3 comprises 15 residues. The germline CDR1 and CDR2 sequences are SGHAT and FQDESV (reference sequence). In DNA, the CDR3 is TGTGCCAGCAGCCGAGGAACCTGGGGGACAGATACGCAGTATTTT. Translation: CASSRGTWGTDTQYF.

In this sample, this clone turned up a few times. The chain couples TRBV6-7 to TRBJ1-5; no clear D. TRBV6-7 is an open reading frame, and its role is uncertain. The V end lost 4 bases, the J end lost 0 bases, and 13 bases lay between the germline ends. The CDR3 runs to 16 residues. CDR3 sequence: CASSCAQLCSNQPQHF. As DNA, the CDR3 is TGTGCCAGCAGTTGTGCCCAACTGTGTAGCAATCAGCCCCAGCATTTT.

The chain combines TRBV11-3 with TRBJ1-1, with a weak D call TRBD1 (5 bases). V lost 3 bases and J lost 2, with 10 bases in between. The CDR3 spans 14 residues. Per germline, CDR1 SGHNT and CDR2 YENEEA. CDR3 protein: CASSFLTENTEAFF. DNA for the CDR3: TGTGCCAGCAGCTTCCTGACAGAAAACACTGAAGCTTTCTTT.

The J gene is TRBJ2-2, the V gene TRBV5-4, with D possibly matching TRBD1 (5 bases). Germline V lookup: CDR1 SGHNT, CDR2 YYREEE (reference sequence). This CDR3 is built from 15 residues. V lost 0 bases to trimming and J lost 2 bases, with 8 bases between them. The CDR3 sequence: CASSLVGANTGELFF. The CDR3 DNA reads TGTGCCAGCAGCTTGGTAGGGGCCAACACCGGGGAGCTGTTTTTT.

The chain links TRBV7-6 to TRBJ2-7; 14 bases fit TRBD2. After removal of 5 bases from V and 5 bases from J, the junction contained 5 bases not matched to a gene. Germline V CDR1 and CDR2: SGHVS, FNYEAQ. The CDR3 is 15 amino acids. The CDR3 DNA follows: TGTGCCAGCAGCGCGGGACTAGCGGGAGTCCACGAGCAGTACTTC. Amino acid sequence: CASSAGLAGVHEQYF.

This clone was recorded once. The rearrangement joins TRBV4-2 to TRBJ2-1; 12 positions match TRBD2. The V segment lost 4 bases and the J segment 11 bases; nucleotides outside the gene matches: 12. The germline V gene has CDR1 LGHNA and CDR2 YNFKEQ. The CDR3 has 16 amino acids. The CDR3 DNA sequence: TGTGCCAGCAGCCCCGGACTAGCGGGGCCCGCGAGGAAGCAGTTCTTC. As protein: CASSPGLAGPARKQFF.

The chain combines TRBV11-2 with TRBJ2-7, with D perhaps matching TRBD1 or TRBD2 (5 bases each). Germline values: CDR1 SGHAT, CDR2 FQNNGV. The CDR3 is made up of 16 amino acids. With 1 base removed from V and 0 bases from J, the gap between germline ends came to 13 bases. The CDR3 region is CASSLAGRTSSYEQYF. The CDR3 DNA reads as TGTGCCAGCAGCTTAGCGGGACGGACAAGCTCCTACGAGCAGTACTTC.

The rearrangement uses TRBV19 and TRBJ2-3; TRBD2 matches at 7 bases. The ends lost 5 bases at V and 3 bases at J; junction bases unmatched: 11. The CDR3 has 16 residues. Germline CDR1 reads LNHDA; CDR2 reads SQIVND (reference sequence). This chain's CDR3 is CASSSSGTWRTDTQYF. The CDR3 DNA is TGTGCCAGTAGTTCTAGCGGAACCTGGCGGACAGATACGCAGTATTTT.

Comments on this clone: A far larger clone is just one base off, so this is likely a read error. The chain carries TRBV5-6 and TRBJ1-3; 10 bases fit TRBD1. Germline V lookup: CDR1 SGHDT, CDR2 YYEEEE. The CDR3 is 16 residues long. Losses at the gene ends were 4 bases for V and 3 bases for J; bases not matched to a gene: 7. CDR3 protein: CASSPRTGGGGNTIYF. The CDR3 DNA reads TGTGCCAGCAGCCCCCGGACAGGGGGTGGTGGAAACACCATATATTTT.

This clone was counted once. The V call is TRBV5-1, the J call TRBJ1-5, with D unresolved. This CDR3 region has 14 residues. V was shortened by 0 bases and J by 3 bases, with 7 bases between the two germline ends. Looked up from germline, CDR1 is SGHRS and CDR2 is YFSETQ. CDR3 in DNA: TGCGCCAGCAGCTTGGGTCCGGACAATCAGCCCCAGCATTTT. Translated, it gives CASSLGPDNQPQHF. Variable domain in full (rest from reference TRBV5-1 and TRBJ1-5): KAGVTQTPRYLIKTRGQQVTLSCSPISGHRSVSWYQQTPGQGLQFLFEYFSETQRNKGNFPGRFSGRQFSNSRSEMNVSTLELGDSALYLCASSLGPDNQPQHFGDGTRLSIL.

The chain carries TRBV5-1 and TRBJ1-5; weak D call: TRBD1 (5 bases). V lost 4 bases and J 4 bases, leaving 9 bases between the germline ends. CDR3 length: 13 amino acids. Looked up from germline, CDR1 is SGHRS and CDR2 is YFSETQ. The CDR3 reads CASSRDSNQPQHF. CDR3 in DNA: TGCGCCAGCAGCCGTGACAGTAATCAGCCCCAGCATTTT.

The chain is built from TRBV19 and TRBJ1-3; D gene unclear. CDR1 is LNHDA and CDR2 is SQIVND in the germline V gene (reference sequence). CDR3 length: 14 residues. Trimming pared 3 bases from V and 3 bases from J, leaving 9 bases between. CDR3 region: CASSINRGGNTIYF. For the CDR3, the DNA is TGTGCCAGTAGTATCAACCGGGGTGGAAACACCATATATTTT.

This rearrangement joins TRBV7-8 to TRBJ2-5; TRBD2 is a possible D gene (6 bases). The ends were cut back, 1 base at V and 2 bases at J, with 8 bases in the middle. This CDR3 has 14 residues. Germline assignment: CDR1 SGHVS and CDR2 FQNEAQ. CDR3 coding DNA: TGTGCCAGCAGCTTAGGTCGGGGGCAAGAGACCCAGTACTTC. It translates to CASSLGRGQETQYF.

The CDR3 reads CASSLGYWAQETQYF. CDR3 sequence (DNA): TGTGCCAGCAGCTTAGGCTACTGGGCCCAAGAGACCCAGTACTTC. The J gene is TRBJ2-5, the V gene TRBV7-8; D is unclear. The CDR3 has 15 amino acids. Germline V gives CDR1 SGHVS, CDR2 FQNEAQ. Trimming shortened V by 1 base and J by 1 base, and 10 bases separated the two germline ends.

The V and J genes are TRBV29-1 and TRBJ2-3, with TRBD2 as a possible D gene (6 bases). V shed 3 bases and J shed 5 bases, with 9 bases lying between them. The CDR3 has 12 residues. CDR1 is SQVTM, CDR2 ANQGSEA, per germline. CDR3 amino acids: CSVDREIDTQYF. The CDR3 DNA is TGCAGCGTTGACCGGGAGATAGATACGCAGTATTTT.

V usage is TRBV18 and J usage is TRBJ2-4; D ambiguous. Germline values: CDR1 KGHSH, CDR2 LQKENI. The CDR3 consists of 14 residues. Trimming cost V 2 bases and J 3 bases, with 8 bases left between them. Here the CDR3 reads CASSPDWDKNIQYF. CDR3 bases: TGTGCCAGCTCACCAGACTGGGACAAAAACATTCAGTACTTC.

CDR3 nucleotides: TGTGCCAGCGGGGGACAGGGGGCGATTCGAGCTTTCTTT. Residues: CASGGQGAIRAFF. V is TRBV6-6 and J is TRBJ1-1; TRBD1 matches 12 bases. The length of the CDR3 is 13 residues. Germline CDR1 is MNHNY and CDR2 is SVGAGI (reference sequence). The V segment lost 8 bases and the J segment 10 bases; nucleotides outside the gene matches: 8.

This chain joins TRBV25-1 and TRBJ1-1; unclear D gene. Germline V lookup: CDR1 MGHDK, CDR2 SYGVNS. This CDR3 has 17 residues. V lost 6 bases to trimming and J lost 1 base, with 21 bases between them. The CDR3 sequence is CASRALGTSIENTEAFF. CDR3 bases: TGTGCCAGCAGGGCCCTGGGAACGAGTATTGAGAACACTGAAGCTTTCTTT.

The V and J genes are TRBV4-3 and TRBJ1-2, with unresolved D. Germline lookup yields CDR1 LGHNA and CDR2 YSLEER. V was cut by 0 bases and J by 8 bases, with 13 bases left in between. The CDR3 spans 14 residues. The CDR3 sequence: CASSQDPGARGYTF. For the CDR3, the DNA is TGCGCCAGCAGCCAAGATCCGGGCGCTAGGGGCTACACCTTC.